The clone carrying this T cell receptor beta chain has only a few counts. Its antigen is not known. The data belong to a study of regulatory T cells in long-lasting Graves disease. Time point meaning: newly diagnosed GD, antithyroid drugs for less than 3 months. The TCR library was made from RNA that had been extracted from PBMCs in TRIzol. Graves' disease diagnosis used American Thyroid Association guidelines. The study, taken as a whole, reports: Patients with persistent disease shared 2,700 or so public clonotypes, outpacing the approximately 920 shared by new patients.

HTBI primers from iRepertoire and Arm-PCR of CDR3 regions yielded the TCR beta libraries. TCRdb reprocessed the multiplex PCR reads with MiXCR, giving one entry per CDR3 protein. The table records fewer than 450,000 distinct CDR3 sequences, about 15% of them present only once. These data are also associated with another study on T cells in Graves' hyperthyroidism and ophthalmopathy. This second study says: Also found in blood were most expanded thyroid clonotypes above 0.001.

The source material was peripheral blood mononuclear cells (PBMCs), sampled at new diagnosis, from a patient treated with antithyroid drugs. This TCR was recovered from a woman aged 40-49 years with Graves disease.

The CDR3 spells CASSFDRTFTDTQYF. For the CDR3, the DNA is TGCGCCAGCAGCTTTGACAGGACTTTCACAGATACGCAGTATTTT. The V call is TRBV5-1, the J call TRBJ2-3; tentative D call: TRBD1 (6 bases). CDR1 is SGHRS and CDR2 is YFSETQ in the germline V gene. The CDR3 totals 15 residues. The V end was cut by 2 bases, the J end by 2 bases, with 12 bases between.